Shown below are 17 T cell receptor beta chains from a single sample sequenced in a study of blood T cell repertoires in COVID-19. Sequencing was performed with immunoSEQ multiplex PCR; in TCRdb, only in-frame clones are kept and a portion is missing. The table has a few hundred thousand clones, approximately 85% seen once. The sequencing input was peripheral blood. Receptors were obtained from a human donor with COVID-19, enrolled during active disease. The donor label of this sample is uncertain.

On this clone: A junction boundary mismatches the germline segment, possibly from a read error. The chain carries TRBV10-3 and TRBJ2-3; a possible D gene is TRBD2 (6 bases). The CDR3 sequence is 15 residues long. The germline CDR1 and CDR2 sequences are ENHRY and SYGVKD. The CDR3: CAIRFTSPGTNTQYF. CDR3 nucleotide sequence: TGTGCCATCAGATTCACTAGCCCGGGCACAAATACGCAGTATTTT.

The chain combines TRBV30 with TRBJ1-1, with 8 bases matching TRBD1. V shed 7 bases, J shed 2 bases, and the junction held 12 bases outside the gene matches. This CDR3 contains 15 residues. The V gene's germline CDR1 is GTSNPN and CDR2 SVGIG (reference sequence). This CDR3 reads CASLGQGGSNTEAFF. The CDR3 DNA is TGTGCCTCGCTCGGACAGGGTGGAAGCAACACTGAAGCTTTCTTT.

V is TRBV19 and J is TRBJ1-6, with D hard to call. The V end was cut by 3 bases, the J end by 9 bases, with 12 bases between. The length of the CDR3 is 14 residues. CDR1 and CDR2 from the germline V gene are LNHDA and SQIVND (reference sequence). For the CDR3, the DNA is TGTGCCAGTAGTATCAACTTCGGAGGTTCACCCCTCCACTTT. Protein product: CASSINFGGSPLHF.

The chain has TRBV3-1 (or the pseudogene TRBV3-2) and TRBJ2-1; D may be TRBD1 (6 bases). The CDR3 contains 13 residues. Trimming left V 5 bases short and J 9 bases short, with 14 bases between. Germline V CDR1 and CDR2: LGHDT, YNNKEL (reference sequence). The CDR3, as DNA: TGTGCCAGCAGCTCGCGAATAGGGGGTGAGCAGTTCTTC. It codes for CASSSRIGGEQFF.

This chain links TRBV7-9 with TRBJ1-4; D possibly corresponds to TRBD1 (6 bases). CDR1 and CDR2 from the germline V gene are SEHNR and FQNEAQ (reference sequence). The CDR3 has 13 amino acids. V lost 5 bases and J lost 8, with 12 bases in between. As DNA, the CDR3 is TGTGCCAGCAGCCGGGGACACGGGGAAAAACTGTTTTTT. This translates into CASSRGHGEKLFF.

V usage is TRBV4-3 and J usage is TRBJ1-5, with a tentative D call TRBD1 (6 bases). Trimming left V 0 bases short and J 3 bases short, with 12 bases between. This CDR3 region has 16 residues. The germline CDR1 and CDR2 sequences are LGHNA and YSLEER. CDR3 nucleotide sequence: TGCGCCAGCAGCCAAGATATCGGACAGAACAATCAGCCCCAGCATTTT. Encoded protein: CASSQDIGQNNQPQHF.

This chain connects TRBV5-1 to TRBJ1-1; D uncertain. CDR3 size: 13 residues. Germline CDR1 reads SGHRS; CDR2 reads YFSETQ. The V end was cut by 0 bases, the J end by 6 bases, with 9 bases between. In DNA, the CDR3 is TGCGCCAGCAGCTTGGAAGGGAGGGCTGAAGCTTTCTTT. Translating it yields CASSLEGRAEAFF.

The chain has TRBV6-5 and TRBJ2-1; D gene unclear. CDR3 length: 13 residues. V dropped 5 bases and J dropped 8 bases, with 13 bases sitting between them. From germline, CDR1 is MNHEY and CDR2 SVGAGI. The CDR3 loop reads CASSRRRVDEQFF. The CDR3 nucleotides read TGTGCCAGCAGTAGAAGACGGGTCGATGAGCAGTTCTTC.

The chain has TRBV4-1 and TRBJ1-5, with D hard to call. The V and J ends lost 1 base and 0 bases respectively, with 7 bases between them. Germline-derived CDR1 and CDR2 are MGHRA and YSYEKL. The CDR3 contains 15 residues. This CDR3 reads CASSQGPLSNQPQHF. The CDR3 DNA follows: TGCGCCAGCAGCCAAGGTCCCCTTAGCAATCAGCCCCAGCATTTT.

The table lists this clone with a count of one. V gene TRBV12-3 or TRBV12-4 combines with J gene TRBJ2-1, with TRBD1 as a possible D gene (6 bases). This CDR3 contains 13 residues. With 5 bases removed from V and 6 bases from J, the gap between germline ends came to 11 bases. The CDR3 spells CASSITGPNEQFF. The CDR3 DNA reads TGTGCCAGCAGTATAACAGGGCCCAATGAGCAGTTCTTC.

The chain combines TRBV18 with TRBJ2-1; tentative D call: TRBD1 (5 bases). The length of the CDR3 is 15 residues. The V gene's germline CDR1 is KGHSH and CDR2 LQKENI. V lost 2 bases to trimming and J lost 2 bases, with 10 bases between them. CDR3 coding DNA: TGTGCCAGCTCACCAGAGCAGGGAACCTACAATGAGCAGTTCTTC. Translating it yields CASSPEQGTYNEQFF.

V is TRBV5-6 and J is TRBJ2-7; 10 bases fit TRBD1. CDR1 SGHDT and CDR2 YYEEEE come from the germline V gene. The CDR3 length is 17 residues. Losses at the gene ends were 2 bases for V and 6 bases for J; bases not matched to a gene: 14. The chain's CDR3 is CASSFETGGWVGGEQYF. DNA for the CDR3: TGTGCCAGCAGCTTTGAGACAGGGGGCTGGGTAGGCGGCGAGCAGTACTTC.

This sequence joins TRBV9 and TRBJ2-7; 10 bases map to TRBD2. CDR3 size: 13 residues. Germline V gene sequence: CDR1 SGDLS, CDR2 YYNGEE. J gave up 6 bases and V 3 bases, and 3 bases lay outside the gene matches. This CDR3 is CASSGLAGSEQYF. The CDR3 bases are TGTGCCAGCAGCGGACTAGCGGGTTCCGAGCAGTACTTC.

The V and J genes are TRBV10-2 and TRBJ2-1; D unresolved. There are 13 residues in the CDR3. CDR1 is WSHSY and CDR2 is SAAADI in the germline V gene. V lost 2 bases and J 9 bases, leaving 11 bases between the germline ends. The CDR3 bases are TGCGCCAGCAGTGAGACTCCTCGGAGTGAGCAGTTCTTC. Translated, it gives CASSETPRSEQFF.

The genes are TRBV28 and TRBJ2-7; TRBD1 matches 12 bases. Germline V gene data show CDR1 as MDHEN and CDR2 as SYDVKM. V dropped 6 bases and J dropped 2; count of bases not matched to a gene: 2. The CDR3 is made up of 14 amino acids. CDR3 in amino acids: CASRGTGGPYEQYF. The CDR3 DNA follows: TGTGCCAGCAGGGGGACAGGGGGCCCCTACGAGCAGTACTTC.

The V gene is TRBV5-5, the J gene TRBJ2-3; the match to TRBD1 covers 11 bases. This CDR3 contains 16 residues. V was pared by 0 bases and J by 11 bases, with 11 bases of the junction left unmatched. CDR1 and CDR2 (germline): SGHKS, YYEKEE (reference sequence). CDR3 amino acids: CASSLAPGQGGGRQYF. The CDR3 nucleotides read TGTGCCAGCAGCTTGGCTCCGGGACAGGGGGGAGGTAGGCAGTATTTT. Filled out from reference TRBV5-5 and TRBJ2-3, the complete variable domain reads DAGVTQSPTHLIKTRGQQVTLRCSPISGHKSVSWYQQVLGQGPQFIFQYYEKEERGRGNFPDRFSARQFPNYSSELNVNALLLGDSALYLCASSLAPGQGGGRQYFGPGTRLTVL.

This sequence joins TRBV28 and TRBJ1-3; TRBD1 aligns across 9 bases. V lost 5 bases and J lost 6; bases outside the gene matches: 17. CDR3 length equals 18 residues. Germline-derived CDR1 and CDR2 are MDHEN and SYDVKM. In nucleotides, the CDR3 is TGTGCCAGCAGTATCCTACAGGGGGCGTCTCTCGAAGAAAACACCATATATTTT. Translation gives CASSILQGASLEENTIYF. The full variable domain, rest sourced from reference TRBV28 and TRBJ1-3, is DVKVTQSSRYLVKRTGEKVFLECVQDMDHENMFWYRQDPGLGLRLIYFSYDVKMKEKGDIPEGYSVSREKKERFSLILESASTNQTSMYLCASSILQGASLEENTIYFGEGSWLTVV.